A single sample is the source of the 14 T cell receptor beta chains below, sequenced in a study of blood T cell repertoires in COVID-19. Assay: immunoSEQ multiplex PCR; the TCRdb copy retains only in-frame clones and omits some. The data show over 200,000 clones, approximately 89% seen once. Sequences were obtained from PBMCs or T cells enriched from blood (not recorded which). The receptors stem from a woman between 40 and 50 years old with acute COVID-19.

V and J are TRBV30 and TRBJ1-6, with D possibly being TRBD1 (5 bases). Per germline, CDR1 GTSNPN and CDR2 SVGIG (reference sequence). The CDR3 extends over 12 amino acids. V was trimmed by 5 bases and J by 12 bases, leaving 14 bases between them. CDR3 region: CAWGDGSGPLHF. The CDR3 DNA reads TGTGCCTGGGGGGACGGGAGCGGACCCCTCCACTTT.

As DNA, the CDR3 is TGCGCCAGCAGCTCCTACAGCGGGGGGACCACCGTGACCCAGTACTTC. Translating gives CASSSYSGGTTVTQYF. The V and J genes are TRBV5-1 and TRBJ2-5; 9 bases agree with TRBD2. The CDR3 has 16 residues. Germline CDR1 SGHRS, CDR2 YFSETQ. Unmatched junction bases numbered 13, after V lost 3 bases and J lost 7 bases.

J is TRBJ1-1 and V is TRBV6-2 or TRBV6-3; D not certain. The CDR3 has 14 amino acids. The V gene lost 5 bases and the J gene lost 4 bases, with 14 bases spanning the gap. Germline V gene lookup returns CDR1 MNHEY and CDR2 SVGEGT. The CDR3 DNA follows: TGTGCCAGCAGTCCCCCGGTGGAGGCCACTGAAGCTTTCTTT. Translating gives CASSPPVEATEAFF.

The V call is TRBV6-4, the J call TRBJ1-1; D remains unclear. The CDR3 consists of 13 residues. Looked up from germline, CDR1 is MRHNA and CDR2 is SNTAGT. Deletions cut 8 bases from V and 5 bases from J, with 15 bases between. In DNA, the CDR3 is TGTGCCAGCTCCCTCTCATTGCAGACTGAAGCTTTCTTT. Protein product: CASSLSLQTEAFF.

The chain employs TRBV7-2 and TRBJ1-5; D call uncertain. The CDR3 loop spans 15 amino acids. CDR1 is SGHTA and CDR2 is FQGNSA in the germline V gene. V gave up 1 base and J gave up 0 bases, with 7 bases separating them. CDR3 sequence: CASSLEGGSNQPQHF. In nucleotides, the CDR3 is TGTGCCAGCAGCTTAGAGGGAGGTAGCAATCAGCCCCAGCATTTT.

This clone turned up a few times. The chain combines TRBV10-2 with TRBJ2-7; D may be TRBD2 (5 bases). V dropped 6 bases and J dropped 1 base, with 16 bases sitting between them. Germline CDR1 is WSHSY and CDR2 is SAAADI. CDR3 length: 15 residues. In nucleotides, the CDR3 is TGCGCCAGCAGCGGGGTCGCGGTGAGTTCCTACGAGCAGTACGTC. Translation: CASSGVAVSSYEQYV.

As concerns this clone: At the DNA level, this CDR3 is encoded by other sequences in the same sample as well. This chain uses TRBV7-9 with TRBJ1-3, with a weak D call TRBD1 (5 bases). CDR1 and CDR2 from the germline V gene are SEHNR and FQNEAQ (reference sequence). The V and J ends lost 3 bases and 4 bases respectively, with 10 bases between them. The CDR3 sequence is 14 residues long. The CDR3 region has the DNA TGTGCCAGCAGCTTGGGGGGGTTAGGAAACACCATATATTTT. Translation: CASSLGGLGNTIYF.

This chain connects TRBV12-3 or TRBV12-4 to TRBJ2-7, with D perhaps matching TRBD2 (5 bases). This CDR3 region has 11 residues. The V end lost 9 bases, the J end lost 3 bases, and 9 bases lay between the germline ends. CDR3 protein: CASSEVYEQYF. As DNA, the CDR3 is TGTGCCAGTAGCGAGGTCTACGAGCAGTACTTC.

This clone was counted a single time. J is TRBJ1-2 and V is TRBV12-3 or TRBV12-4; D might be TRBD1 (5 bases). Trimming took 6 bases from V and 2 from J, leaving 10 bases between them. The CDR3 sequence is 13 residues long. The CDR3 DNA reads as TGTGCCAGCAGCTTACAGGCAAACTATGGCTACACCTTC. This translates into CASSLQANYGYTF.

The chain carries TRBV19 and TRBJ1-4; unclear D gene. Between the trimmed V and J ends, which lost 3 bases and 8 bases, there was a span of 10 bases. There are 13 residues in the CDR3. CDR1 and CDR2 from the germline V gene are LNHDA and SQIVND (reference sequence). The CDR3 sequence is CASSISGTEKLFF. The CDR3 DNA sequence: TGTGCCAGTAGTATCAGCGGAACCGAAAAACTGTTTTTT.

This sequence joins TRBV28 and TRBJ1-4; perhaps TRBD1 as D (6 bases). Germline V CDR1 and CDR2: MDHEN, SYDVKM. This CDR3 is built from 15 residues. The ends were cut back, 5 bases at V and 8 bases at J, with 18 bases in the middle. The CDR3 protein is CASSPQGRGGEKLFF. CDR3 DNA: TGTGCCAGCAGTCCCCAGGGGAGGGGCGGGGAAAAACTGTTTTTT. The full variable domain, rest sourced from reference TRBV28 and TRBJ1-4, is DVKVTQSSRYLVKRTGEKVFLECVQDMDHENMFWYRQDPGLGLRLIYFSYDVKMKEKGDIPEGYSVSREKKERFSLILESASTNQTSMYLCASSPQGRGGEKLFFGSGTQLSVL.

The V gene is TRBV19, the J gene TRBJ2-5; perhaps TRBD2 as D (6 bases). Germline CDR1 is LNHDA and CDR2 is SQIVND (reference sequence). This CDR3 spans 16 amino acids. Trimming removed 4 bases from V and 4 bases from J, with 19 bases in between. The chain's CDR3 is CASSTSRRGKGETQYF. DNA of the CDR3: TGTGCCAGTAGTACCTCCAGGAGGGGTAAGGGAGAGACCCAGTACTTC.

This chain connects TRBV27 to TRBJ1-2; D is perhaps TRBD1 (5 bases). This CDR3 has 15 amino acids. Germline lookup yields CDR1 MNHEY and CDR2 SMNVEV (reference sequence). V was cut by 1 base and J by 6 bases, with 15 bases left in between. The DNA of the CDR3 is TGTGCCAGCAGTTTATGGGCGCGGGGGGTCGATGGCTACACCTTC. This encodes CASSLWARGVDGYTF.

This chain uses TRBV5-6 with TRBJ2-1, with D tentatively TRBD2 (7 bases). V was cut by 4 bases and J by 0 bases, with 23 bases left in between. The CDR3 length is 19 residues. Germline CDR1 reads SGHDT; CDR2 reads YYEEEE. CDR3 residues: CASSVLSGGGGSSYNEQFF. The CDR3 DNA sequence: TGTGCCAGCAGCGTTCTGTCGGGGGGCGGAGGGAGCTCCTACAATGAGCAGTTCTTC.